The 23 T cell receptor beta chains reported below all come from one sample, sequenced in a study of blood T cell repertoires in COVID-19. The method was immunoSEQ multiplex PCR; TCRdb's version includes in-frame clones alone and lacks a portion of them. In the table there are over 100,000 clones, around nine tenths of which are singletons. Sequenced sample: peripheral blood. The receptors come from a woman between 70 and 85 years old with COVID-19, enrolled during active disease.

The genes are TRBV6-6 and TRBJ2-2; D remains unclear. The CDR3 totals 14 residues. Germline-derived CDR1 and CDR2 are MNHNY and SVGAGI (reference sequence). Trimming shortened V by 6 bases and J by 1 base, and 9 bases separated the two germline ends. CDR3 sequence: CASRQTRNTGELFF. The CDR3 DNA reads TGTGCCAGCAGACAGACAAGGAACACCGGGGAGCTGTTTTTT.

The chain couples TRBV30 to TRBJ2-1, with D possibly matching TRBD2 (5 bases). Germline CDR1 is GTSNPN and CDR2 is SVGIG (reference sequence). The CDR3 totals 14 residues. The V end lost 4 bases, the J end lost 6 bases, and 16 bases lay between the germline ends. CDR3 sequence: CAWILAGEGNEQFF. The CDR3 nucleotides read TGTGCCTGGATTCTAGCAGGTGAAGGCAATGAGCAGTTCTTC.

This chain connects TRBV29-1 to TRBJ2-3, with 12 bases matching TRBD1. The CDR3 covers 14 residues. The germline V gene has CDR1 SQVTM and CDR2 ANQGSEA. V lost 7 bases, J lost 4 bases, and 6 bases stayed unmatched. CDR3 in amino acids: CSATGTGGADTQYF. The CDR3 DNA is TGCAGCGCGACCGGGACAGGGGGCGCAGATACGCAGTATTTT.

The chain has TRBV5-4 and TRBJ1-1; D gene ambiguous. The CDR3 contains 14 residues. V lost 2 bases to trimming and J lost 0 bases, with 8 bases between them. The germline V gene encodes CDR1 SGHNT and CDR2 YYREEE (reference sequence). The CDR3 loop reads CASSLTVLNTEAFF. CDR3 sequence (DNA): TGTGCCAGCAGCTTAACGGTATTGAACACTGAAGCTTTCTTT.

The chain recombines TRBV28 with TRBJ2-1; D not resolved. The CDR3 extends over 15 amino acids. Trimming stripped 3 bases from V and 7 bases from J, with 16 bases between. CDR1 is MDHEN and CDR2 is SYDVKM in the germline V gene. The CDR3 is CASSFRDFRANEQFF. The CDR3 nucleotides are TGTGCCAGCAGTTTTCGAGACTTCCGCGCGAATGAGCAGTTCTTC.

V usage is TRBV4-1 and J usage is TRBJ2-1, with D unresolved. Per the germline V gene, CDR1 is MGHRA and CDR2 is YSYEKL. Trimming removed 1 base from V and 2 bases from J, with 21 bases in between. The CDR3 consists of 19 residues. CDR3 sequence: CASSQGPPTETTTYNEQFF. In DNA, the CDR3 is TGCGCCAGCAGCCAAGGCCCCCCGACGGAAACTACTACCTACAATGAGCAGTTCTTC.

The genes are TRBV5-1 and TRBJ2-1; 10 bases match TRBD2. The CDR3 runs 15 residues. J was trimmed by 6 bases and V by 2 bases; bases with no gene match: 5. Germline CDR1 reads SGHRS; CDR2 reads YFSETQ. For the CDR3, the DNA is TGCGCCAGCAGCTTCAGCGGGGGGGCGTCCAATGAGCAGTTCTTC. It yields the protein CASSFSGGASNEQFF.

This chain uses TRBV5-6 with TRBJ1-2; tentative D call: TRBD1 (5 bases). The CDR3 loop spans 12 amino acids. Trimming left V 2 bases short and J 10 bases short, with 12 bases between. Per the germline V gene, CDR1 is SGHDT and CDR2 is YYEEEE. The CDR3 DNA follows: TGTGCCAGCAGCTTCGGCGGACAACTCTACACCTTC. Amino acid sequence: CASSFGGQLYTF.

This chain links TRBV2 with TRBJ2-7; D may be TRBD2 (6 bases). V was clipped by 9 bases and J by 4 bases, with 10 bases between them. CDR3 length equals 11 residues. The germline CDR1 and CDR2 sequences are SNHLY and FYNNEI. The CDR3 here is CASLTSYEQYF. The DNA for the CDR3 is TGTGCCAGTCTGACTAGTTACGAGCAGTACTTC.

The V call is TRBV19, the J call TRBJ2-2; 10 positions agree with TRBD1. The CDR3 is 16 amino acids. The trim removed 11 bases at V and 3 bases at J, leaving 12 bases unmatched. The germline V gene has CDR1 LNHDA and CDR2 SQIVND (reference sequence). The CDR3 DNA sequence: TGTGCCTCGGGGGACAGGGGAATCGTGGACACCGGGGAGCTGTTTTTT. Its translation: CASGDRGIVDTGELFF.

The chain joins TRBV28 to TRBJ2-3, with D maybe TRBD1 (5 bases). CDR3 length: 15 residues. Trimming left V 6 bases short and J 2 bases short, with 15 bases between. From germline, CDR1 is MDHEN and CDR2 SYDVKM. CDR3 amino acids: CASSLNSGATDTQYF. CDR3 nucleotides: TGTGCCAGCAGCCTAAATAGTGGGGCCACAGATACGCAGTATTTT.

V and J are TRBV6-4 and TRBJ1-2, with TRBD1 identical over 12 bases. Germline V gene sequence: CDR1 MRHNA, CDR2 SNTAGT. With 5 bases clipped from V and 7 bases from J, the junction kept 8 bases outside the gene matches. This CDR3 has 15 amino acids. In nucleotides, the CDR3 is TGTGCCAGCAGTCCCTGGGGACAGGGGGCCACTGGCTACACCTTC. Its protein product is CASSPWGQGATGYTF.

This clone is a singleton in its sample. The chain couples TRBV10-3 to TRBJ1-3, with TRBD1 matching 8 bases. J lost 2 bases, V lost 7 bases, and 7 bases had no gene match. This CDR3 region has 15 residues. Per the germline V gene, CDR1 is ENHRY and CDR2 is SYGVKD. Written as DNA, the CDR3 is TGTGCCATCACTAAGGACAGGGATGCTGGAAACACCATATATTTT. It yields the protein CAITKDRDAGNTIYF.

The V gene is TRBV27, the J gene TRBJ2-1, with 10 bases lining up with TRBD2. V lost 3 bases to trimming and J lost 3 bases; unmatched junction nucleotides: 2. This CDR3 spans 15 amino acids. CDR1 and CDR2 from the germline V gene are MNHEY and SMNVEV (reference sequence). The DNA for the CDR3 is TGTGCCAGCAGTTTGACTAGCGGGCTCTACAATGAGCAGTTCTTC. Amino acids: CASSLTSGLYNEQFF.

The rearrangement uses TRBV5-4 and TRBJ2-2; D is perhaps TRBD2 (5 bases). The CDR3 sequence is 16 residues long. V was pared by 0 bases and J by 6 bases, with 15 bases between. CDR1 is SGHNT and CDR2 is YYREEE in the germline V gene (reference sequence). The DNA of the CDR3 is TGTGCCAGCAGCTTGGATCAGCCGGGGTTGTCCGGGGAGCTGTTTTTT. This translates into CASSLDQPGLSGELFF.

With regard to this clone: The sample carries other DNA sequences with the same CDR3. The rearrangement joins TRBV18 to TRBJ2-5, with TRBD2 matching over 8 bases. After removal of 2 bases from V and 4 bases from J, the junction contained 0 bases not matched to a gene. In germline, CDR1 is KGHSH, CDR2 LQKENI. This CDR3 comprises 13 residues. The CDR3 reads CASSPAGGETQYF. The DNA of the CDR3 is TGTGCCAGCTCACCAGCGGGGGGAGAGACCCAGTACTTC.

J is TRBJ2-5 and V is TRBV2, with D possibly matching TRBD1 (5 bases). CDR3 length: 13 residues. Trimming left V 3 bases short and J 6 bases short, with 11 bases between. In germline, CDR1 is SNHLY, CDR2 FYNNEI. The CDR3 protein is CASSDGRAKTQYF. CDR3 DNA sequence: TGTGCCAGCAGTGACGGCAGGGCCAAGACCCAGTACTTC.

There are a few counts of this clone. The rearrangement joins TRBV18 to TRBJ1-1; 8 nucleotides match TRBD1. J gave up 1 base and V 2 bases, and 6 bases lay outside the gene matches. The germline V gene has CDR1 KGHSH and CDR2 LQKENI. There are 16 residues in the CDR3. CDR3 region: CASSPWQGASNTEAFF. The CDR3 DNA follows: TGTGCCAGCTCACCATGGCAGGGGGCATCGAACACTGAAGCTTTCTTT. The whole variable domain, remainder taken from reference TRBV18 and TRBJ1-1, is NAGVMQNPRHLVRRRGQEARLRCSPMKGHSHVYWYRQLPEEGLKFMVYLQKENIIDESGMPKERFSAEFPKEGPSILRIQQVVRGDSAAYFCASSPWQGASNTEAFFGQGTRLTVV.

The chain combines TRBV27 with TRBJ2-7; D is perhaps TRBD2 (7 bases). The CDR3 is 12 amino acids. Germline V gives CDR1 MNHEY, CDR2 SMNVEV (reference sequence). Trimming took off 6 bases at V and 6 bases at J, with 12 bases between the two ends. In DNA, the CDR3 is TGTGCCAGCAGGAGGAGGGGGGGCGAGCAGTACTTC. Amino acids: CASRRRGGEQYF.

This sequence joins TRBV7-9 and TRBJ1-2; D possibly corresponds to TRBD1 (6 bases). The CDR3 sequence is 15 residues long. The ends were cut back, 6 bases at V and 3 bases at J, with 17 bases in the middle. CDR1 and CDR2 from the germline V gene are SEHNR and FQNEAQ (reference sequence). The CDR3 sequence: CASSPGRGSYYGYTF. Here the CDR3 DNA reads TGTGCCAGCAGTCCCGGGAGGGGGAGCTACTATGGCTACACCTTC.

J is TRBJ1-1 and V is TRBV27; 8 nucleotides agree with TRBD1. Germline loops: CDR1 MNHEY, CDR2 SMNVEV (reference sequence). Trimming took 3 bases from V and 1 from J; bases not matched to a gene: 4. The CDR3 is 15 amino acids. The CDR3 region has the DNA TGTGCCAGCAGTTTCTTGGGACAGGCGAACACTGAAGCTTTCTTT. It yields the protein CASSFLGQANTEAFF.

The CDR3 DNA follows: TGTGCCAGCAGCTTAATTGGCGGGGGAGGCTACGAGCAGTACTTC. It specifies CASSLIGGGGYEQYF. J is TRBJ2-7 and V is TRBV7-2; 7 nucleotides line up with TRBD2. Germline CDR1 is SGHTA and CDR2 is FQGNSA. The V and J ends lost 2 bases and 3 bases, in that order; junction bases with no gene match: 7. The CDR3 is 15 residues long.

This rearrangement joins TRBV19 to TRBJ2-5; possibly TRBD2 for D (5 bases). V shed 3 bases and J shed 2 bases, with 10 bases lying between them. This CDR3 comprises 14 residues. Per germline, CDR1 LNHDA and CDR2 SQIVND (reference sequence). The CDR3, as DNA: TGTGCCAGTAGTATCGGACTCAGACAAGAGACCCAGTACTTC. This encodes CASSIGLRQETQYF. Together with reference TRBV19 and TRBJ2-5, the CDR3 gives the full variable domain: DGGITQSPKYLFRKEGQNVTLSCEQNLNHDAMYWYRQDPGQGLRLIYYSQIVNDFQKGDIAEGYSVSREKKESFPLTVTSAQKNPTAFYLCASSIGLRQETQYFGPGTRLLVL.